This T cell receptor beta chain came from a study of cytomegalovirus exposure and HLA in healthy donors. Findings and limits, study-wide: Within an earlier analysis, most TCR beta V segments proved productive either about 87% or about 30% of the time. A missense variant in DCLRE1C was later tied to TCR beta V- and J-gene trimming. The dataset shows that most TCR sequences were rare, while some public TCRs occurred in many donors.

It was with 60 Vbeta and 13 Jbeta primers that the PCR ran. Clones were sequenced by immunoSEQ multiplex PCR, and TCRdb holds only the in-frame ones, with some missing. The data show about 150,000 clones, about 85% seen once. As concerns this clone: Its antigen remains unknown.

The TCR was taken from a woman aged 18-30 years in good health and CMV-seronegative. Input material: PBMCs.

CDR3 bases: TGTGCCAGCAGCCGGGGGTTTACAGGAAACACCATATATTTT. Translated: CASSRGFTGNTIYF. The rearrangement links TRBV7-2 to TRBJ1-3; D possibly corresponds to TRBD1 (5 bases). The CDR3 runs to 14 residues. V was shortened by 5 bases and J by 4 bases, with 12 bases between the two germline ends. From germline, CDR1 is SGHTA and CDR2 FQGNSA. The whole variable domain, filled in from reference TRBV7-2 and TRBJ1-3, reads GAGVSQSPSNKVTEKGKDVELRCDPISGHTALYWYRQSLGQGLEFLIYFQGNSAPDKSGLPSDRFSAERTGGSVSTLTIQRTQQEDSAVYLCASSRGFTGNTIYFGEGSWLTVV.